This T cell receptor beta chain was identified in a study of control samples from healthy donors and cancer patients. Profiling relied on immunoSEQ multiplex PCR, and the TCRdb table lists in-frame clones only, not all of them. The sample lists 40,000 to 60,000 clones, more than 70% occurring once. J lost 1 base, V lost 5 bases, and 8 bases had no gene match. The V gene's germline CDR1 is LNHDA and CDR2 SQIVND (reference sequence). The CDR3 consists of 16 residues. The TCR was taken from a man between 50 and 59 years old with head and neck cancer. The sample was PBMCs. The V gene is TRBV19, the J gene TRBJ1-5; 7 bases are a match to TRBD1. CDR3 DNA sequence: TGTGCCAGTAGTCCGTATGAGGGACAGAGCAATCAGCCCCAGCATTTT. It yields the protein CASSPYEGQSNQPQHF.